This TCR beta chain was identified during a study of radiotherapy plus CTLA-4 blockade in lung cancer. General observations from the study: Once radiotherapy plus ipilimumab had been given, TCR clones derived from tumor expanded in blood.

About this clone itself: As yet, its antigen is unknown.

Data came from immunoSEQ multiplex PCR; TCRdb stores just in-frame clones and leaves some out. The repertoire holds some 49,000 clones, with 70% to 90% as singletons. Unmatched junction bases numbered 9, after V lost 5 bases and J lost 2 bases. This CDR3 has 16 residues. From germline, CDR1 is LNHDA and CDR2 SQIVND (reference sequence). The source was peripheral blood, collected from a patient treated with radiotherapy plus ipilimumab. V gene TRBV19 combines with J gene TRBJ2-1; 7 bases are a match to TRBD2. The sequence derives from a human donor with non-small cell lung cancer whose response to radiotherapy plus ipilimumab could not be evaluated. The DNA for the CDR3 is TGTGCCAGTAGTTCCCGTAGCGGGCCACCCTACAATGAGCAGTTCTTC. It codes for CASSSRSGPPYNEQFF.